The entry that follows covers one TCR beta chain sequence. Antigen: not known. Primers: 60 Vbeta forward and 13 Jbeta reverse. Profiled with immunoSEQ multiplex PCR; TCRdb holds only in-frame clones, not every one. This table holds 150,000 to 200,000 clones, 75% found once. The CDR3 loop spans 14 amino acids. Germline assignment: CDR1 MNHNS and CDR2 SASEGT. Trimming removed 2 bases at V and 1 base at J, with 6 bases between. The source of the sample is a study of cytomegalovirus exposure and HLA in healthy donors. Donors were ostensibly healthy at sampling, although undocumented immune exposures were probable. The study, taken as a whole, reports: For TCR beta chains, V- and J-gene trimming was later linked to a missense DCLRE1C variant. A likely sequencing artifact accounted for one observed cluster of highly shared sequence variants. The majority of CMV-associated TCR beta chains were reported as apparently HLA-restricted in a later analysis.

The TCR originated in a woman aged 40 to 49 in good health and CMV-seropositive. The chain couples TRBV6-1 to TRBJ1-5; perhaps TRBD1 as D (6 bases). Material: PBMCs. CDR3: CASSEQGSNQPQHF. The DNA for the CDR3 is TGTGCCAGCAGTGAACAGGGGAGCAATCAGCCCCAGCATTTT.